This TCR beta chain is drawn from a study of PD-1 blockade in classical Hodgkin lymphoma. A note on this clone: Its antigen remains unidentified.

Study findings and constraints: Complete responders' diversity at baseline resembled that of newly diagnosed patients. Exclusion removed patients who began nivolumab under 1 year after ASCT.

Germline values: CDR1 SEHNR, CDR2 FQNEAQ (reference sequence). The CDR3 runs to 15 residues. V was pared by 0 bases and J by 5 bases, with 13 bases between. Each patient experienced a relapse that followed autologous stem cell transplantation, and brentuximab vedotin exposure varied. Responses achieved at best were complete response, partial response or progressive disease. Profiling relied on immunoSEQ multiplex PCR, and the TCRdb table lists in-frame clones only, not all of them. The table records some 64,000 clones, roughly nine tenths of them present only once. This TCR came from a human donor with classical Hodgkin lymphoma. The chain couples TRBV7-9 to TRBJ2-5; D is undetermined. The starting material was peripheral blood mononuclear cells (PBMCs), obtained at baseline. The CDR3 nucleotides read TGTGCCAGCAGCTTAGCGCAGGAAGCTTGGGAGACCCAGTACTTC. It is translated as CASSLAQEAWETQYF. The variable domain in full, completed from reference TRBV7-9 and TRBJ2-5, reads DTGVSQNPRHKITKRGQNVTFRCDPISEHNRLYWYRQTLGQGPEFLTYFQNEAQLEKSRLLSDRFSAERPKGSFSTLEIQRTEQGDSAMYLCASSLAQEAWETQYFGPGTRLLVL.